Listed below are T cell receptor beta chains from one sample, sequenced in a study of blood T cell repertoires in COVID-19. Libraries were prepared by immunoSEQ multiplex PCR; TCRdb keeps only in-frame clonotypes and omits some of them. The top ten hold roughly 29% of the sample, which has about 84,000 clones, over 80% seen once. The specimen was peripheral blood. The receptors stem from a woman aged 80 or over with acute or convalescent COVID-19. Both conserved end residues are part of each CDR3. A D gene is named only where the DNA matches it firmly. Only some rows state a clone size, as once, few, many or a class for expanded clones.

d_call | clone_size | j_call | v_call | cdr3_aa | cdr3_nt
. | . | TRBJ1-5 | TRBV30 | CAWDGQGNQPQHF | TGTGCCTGGGACGGGCAGGGGAATCAGCCCCAGCATTTT
. | . | TRBJ2-1 | TRBV2 | CASSPPPSAGWDEQFF | TGTGCCAGCAGCCCCCCACCTAGCGCAGGGTGGGATGAGCAGTTCTTC
. | . | TRBJ1-6 | TRBV18 | CASSLTDSYNSPLHF | TGTGCCAGCTCACTTACAGACAGTTATAATTCACCCCTCCACTTT
. | many | TRBJ1-5 | TRBV7-8 | CASSLGQRMLQPQHF | TGTGCCAGCAGCTTAGGACAGCGTATGCTTCAGCCCCAGCATTTT
. | . | TRBJ2-4 | TRBV6-2/TRBV6-3 | CASSHREYAKNIQYF | TGTGCCAGCAGTCATCGGGAGTACGCCAAAAACATTCAGTACTTC
TRBD1 | . | TRBJ1-1 | TRBV7-2 | CASSLYGQGGSGAFF | TGTGCCAGCAGCCTATATGGACAGGGGGGGTCGGGAGCTTTCTTT
TRBD1 | . | TRBJ2-5 | TRBV7-8 | CASSFSGQGLETQYF | TGTGCCAGCAGCTTCTCGGGACAGGGGTTGGAGACCCAGTACTTC
. | few | TRBJ1-1 | TRBV19 | CASSVLQGTEAFF | TGTGCCAGTAGTGTGCTACAGGGAACTGAAGCTTTCTTT
TRBD1 | . | TRBJ1-5 | TRBV24-1 | CATRPHRGNSNQPQHF | TGTGCCACCAGACCCCACAGGGGAAACAGCAATCAGCCCCAGCATTTT
. | . | TRBJ2-1 | TRBV2 | CASQRGGAYNEQFF | TGTGCCAGCCAAAGGGGGGGGGCTTACAATGAGCAGTTCTTC
TRBD1 | . | TRBJ2-2 | TRBV6-5 | CASSFRDRFAGELFF | TGTGCCAGCAGTTTCCGGGACAGGTTCGCCGGGGAGCTGTTTTTT
. | few | TRBJ1-1 | TRBV10-2 | CATTEPYANTEAFF | TGCGCCACCACAGAACCTTACGCGAACACTGAAGCTTTCTTT
TRBD1 | . | TRBJ1-2 | TRBV19 | CASSTLTGEYGYTF | TGTGCCAGTAGTACCCTAACAGGGGAGTATGGCTACACCTTC
. | once | TRBJ2-6 | TRBV4-2 | CASSQDGEVHSGANVLTF | TGTGCCAGCAGCCAAGACGGGGAGGTCCACTCTGGGGCCAACGTCCTGACTTTC
. | few | TRBJ1-3 | TRBV18 | CASSPMSGSSGNTIYF | TGTGCCAGCTCACCAATGAGCGGAAGCTCTGGAAACACCATATATTTT
. | . | TRBJ2-1 | TRBV14 | CASSQFTSQDEQFF | TGTGCCAGCAGCCAGTTTACTAGCCAGGATGAGCAGTTCTTC
TRBD1 | few | TRBJ1-2 | TRBV28 | CASSLLLGQGAYGYTF | TGTGCCAGCAGTTTATTGTTGGGCCAGGGGGCCTATGGCTACACCTTC
TRBD1 | . | TRBJ2-1 | TRBV9 | CASSASGQGYNEQFF | TGTGCCAGCAGCGCGTCGGGACAGGGATACAATGAGCAGTTCTTC
TRBD1 | few | TRBJ1-6 | TRBV14 | CASSQGTGVSPLHF | TGTGCCAGCAGCCAAGGGACAGGGGTTTCACCCCTCCACTTT
TRBD2 | . | TRBJ2-7 | TRBV18 | CASSPPGRDYEQYF | TGTGCCAGCTCACCGCCAGGGAGGGATTACGAGCAGTACTTC
TRBD2 | . | TRBJ2-5 | TRBV7-7 | CASSLVASGNQETQYF | TGTGCTAGCAGCTTAGTAGCCAGCGGGAACCAAGAGACCCAGTACTTC
TRBD1 | . | TRBJ2-7 | TRBV29-1 | CSVGQGSSYEQYF | TGCAGCGTGGGACAGGGGTCCTCCTACGAGCAGTACTTC
. | . | TRBJ1-6 | TRBV29-1 | CSVAQGYNSPLHF | TGCAGCGTTGCACAGGGCTATAATTCACCCCTCCACTTT
. | few | TRBJ1-5 | TRBV18 | CASSEGLLNQPQHF | TGTGCCAGCTCAGAGGGCCTACTCAATCAGCCCCAGCATTTT
. | . | TRBJ2-2 | TRBV25-1 | CASTLGQNTGELFF | TGTGCCAGCACTCTTGGACAGAACACCGGGGAGCTGTTTTTT
TRBD2 | . | TRBJ2-7 | TRBV6-5 | CASSYSGLAYEQYF | TGTGCCAGCAGTTACTCGGGACTAGCTTACGAGCAGTACTTC
TRBD2 | few | TRBJ2-2 | TRBV5-4 | CASSGLAGGGSGELFF | TGTGCCAGCAGCGGACTAGCGGGAGGGGGATCCGGGGAGCTGTTTTTT
TRBD2 | . | TRBJ2-1 | TRBV20-1 | CSASNWGLGSYNEQFF | TGCAGTGCTAGTAATTGGGGACTAGGCTCCTACAATGAGCAGTTCTTC
TRBD2 | . | TRBJ2-5 | TRBV24-1 | CATSASGETQYF | TGTGCCACCAGTGCTAGCGGAGAGACCCAGTACTTC
. | . | TRBJ2-3 | TRBV7-2 | CASSLRAVFPDTQYF | TGTGCCAGCAGCTTGAGAGCGGTCTTCCCAGATACGCAGTATTTT
. | . | TRBJ2-4 | TRBV15 | CATSTTRPEGGNIQYF | TGTGCCACCAGCACGACTAGGCCGGAGGGGGGGAACATTCAGTACTTC
TRBD2 | once | TRBJ2-2 | TRBV4-1 | CASSQYRSGLAVNTGELFF | TGCGCCAGCAGCCAATACCGCTCGGGACTAGCCGTAAACACCGGGGAGCTGTTTTTT
. | . | TRBJ2-3 | TRBV7-9 | CASSLAAPSTDTQYF | TGTGCCAGCAGCTTAGCGGCCCCCAGTACAGATACGCAGTATTTT
. | . | TRBJ2-7 | TRBV18 | CASSPRDGSGEQYF | TGTGCCAGCTCACCCAGGGACGGGAGCGGCGAGCAGTACTTC
TRBD2 | . | TRBJ2-7 | TRBV6-5 | CASSRLAGRVEQYF | TGTGCCAGCAGCCGACTAGCGGGTAGAGTGGAGCAGTACTTC
TRBD1 | . | TRBJ1-4 | TRBV6-5 | CASSRTGGEKLFF | TGTGCCAGCAGCCGGACAGGGGGCGAAAAACTGTTTTTT
TRBD2 | . | TRBJ2-7 | TRBV12-3/TRBV12-4 | CASRLAGGYEQYF | TGTGCCAGTCGACTAGCGGGGGGCTACGAGCAGTACTTC
TRBD1 | . | TRBJ1-6 | TRBV11-2 | CASSFTGADSPLHF | TGTGCCAGCAGCTTTACAGGGGCCGACTCACCCCTCCACTTT
. | . | TRBJ2-7 | TRBV6-5 | CASSRDRTEQYF | TGTGCCAGCAGTCGAGACCGGACAGAGCAGTACTTC
. | . | TRBJ1-2 | TRBV19 | CASSQDSGSPYGYTF | TGTGCCAGTAGCCAAGACAGCGGGTCCCCCTATGGCTACACCTTC
. | . | TRBJ1-2 | TRBV3-1/TRBV3-2 | CASSLGGGGNYGYTF | TGTGCCAGCAGCCTGGGGGGCGGGGGTAACTATGGCTACACCTTC
. | . | TRBJ1-1 | TRBV6-5 | CASSYLPTEQAFF | TGTGCCAGCAGTTACCTCCCGACAGAACAAGCTTTCTTT